This TCR beta chain was obtained from a study of cytomegalovirus exposure and HLA in healthy donors. Of note for this clone: Its specificity is unknown. A read error may account for a junction end that differs from germline.

Germline lookup yields CDR1 SGHRS and CDR2 YFSETQ. The CDR3 is 16 amino acids. PCR primers comprised 60 Vbeta and 13 Jbeta primers. Sequencing used immunoSEQ multiplex PCR; TCRdb keeps in-frame clones, though not all of them. The sample holds around 200,000 clones. Broader study findings: What was likely a sequencing artifact was a cluster of highly shared sequence variants.

Sample: PBMCs. The chain employs TRBV5-1 and TRBJ2-5, with 11 positions matching TRBD2. The receptor was isolated from a young woman in good health and CMV-seropositive. The CDR3 is CASSVAPTSGKETQHF. The CDR3 bases are TGCGCCAGCAGCGTGGCTCCGACTAGCGGGAAAGAGACCCAGCACTTC. Using reference TRBV5-1 and TRBJ2-5 for the parts outside the CDR3, the full variable domain is KAGVTQTPRYLIKTRGQQVTLSCSPISGHRSVSWYQQTPGQGLQFLFEYFSETQRNKGNFPGRFSGRQFSNSRSEMNVSTLELGDSALYLCASSVAPTSGKETQHFGPGTRLLVL.